The 27 T cell receptor beta chains listed next were all sequenced from one sample in a study of T-cell reconstitution after alpha-beta-depleted transplantation in children. The library targeted TCRbeta and was prepared with unique molecular identifiers. TCRdb ran MiXCR on the PCR reads and lists one entry per CDR3 protein. This sample has 95,000 to 150,000 distinct CDR3 sequences, with around 23% found just once. Source: PBMCs, mostly from graft donor cells, taken 180 days after TCRalphabeta/CD19-depleted stem cell transplant. The origin of the receptors is a male patient between 2 and 10 years old who had a stem cell transplant for chronic granulomatous disease, so the T cells may come from the graft donor.

V gene TRBV29-1 combines with J gene TRBJ2-1; D gene uncertain. The CDR3 consists of 12 residues. CDR1 and CDR2 from the germline V gene are SQVTM and ANQGSEA. V gave up 6 bases and J gave up 4 bases, with 10 bases separating them. The CDR3 DNA is TGCAGCGTCCAACACGGTTACAATGAGCAGTTCTTC. Its protein is CSVQHGYNEQFF.

The sample holds many counts of this clonotype. The rearrangement uses TRBV20-1 and TRBJ2-1, with D perhaps TRBD1 or TRBD2 (6 bases each). Deletions cut 1 base from V and 7 bases from J, with 17 bases between. Germline CDR1 and CDR2: DFQATT and SNEGSKA (reference sequence). This CDR3 is 15 amino acids long. CDR3 DNA sequence: TGCAGTGCTAGAGCCGGGACAATACGGGGGAATGAGCAGTTCTTC. As protein: CSARAGTIRGNEQFF.

This clonotype was detected ten times or more. The chain carries TRBV20-1 and TRBJ2-4, with D possibly being TRBD1 (5 bases). Germline lookup yields CDR1 DFQATT and CDR2 SNEGSKA (reference sequence). The V end lost 2 bases, the J end lost 0 bases, and 8 bases lay between the germline ends. The CDR3 loop spans 14 amino acids. DNA of the CDR3: TGCAGTGCTAGAACCCAGGGAGCCAAAAACATTCAGTACTTC. This sequence encodes CSARTQGAKNIQYF.

This clonotype was observed many times. The J gene is TRBJ2-5, the V gene TRBV29-1; D might be TRBD2 (6 bases). Germline V gene sequence: CDR1 SQVTM, CDR2 ANQGSEA. The CDR3 has 14 residues. V was pared by 8 bases and J by 4 bases, with 20 bases between. Here the CDR3 reads CSSMRGGSLETQYF. CDR3 nucleotides: TGCAGCTCCATGAGGGGAGGCAGTTTAGAGACCCAGTACTTC.

At least ten counts were recorded for this clonotype. The CDR3 sequence: CASSQVSGQGNTGELFF. In DNA form, the CDR3 reads TGCGCCAGCAGCCAGGTGTCGGGACAGGGGAACACCGGGGAGCTGTTTTTT. The gene calls are TRBV4-3 and TRBJ2-2; 9 nucleotides align to TRBD1. Trimming at V came to 3 bases and at J to 1 base, leaving 6 bases not matched to a gene. The CDR3 sequence is 17 residues long. Germline V gene sequence: CDR1 LGHNA, CDR2 YSLEER.

This clonotype was counted ten times or more. The chain recombines TRBV15 with TRBJ2-7, with TRBD1 matching over 8 bases. V was pared by 4 bases and J by 6 bases, with 11 bases of the junction left unmatched. Germline CDR1 and CDR2: LNHNV and YYDKDF (reference sequence). The CDR3 totals 15 residues. The CDR3 DNA follows: TGTGCCACCAGCATTGACAGGGGATCGGCATCCGAGCAGTACTTC. Amino acid sequence: CATSIDRGSASEQYF.

CDR3 coding DNA: TGTGCCAGCAGCGCCCGAGGCGGGGCTTCTGGAAACACCATATATTTT. Its protein product is CASSARGGASGNTIYF. The chain has TRBV12-3 or TRBV12-4 and TRBJ1-3, with D tentatively TRBD1 (5 bases). The V gene lost 6 bases and the J gene lost 1 base, with 16 bases spanning the gap. The CDR3 loop spans 16 amino acids.

This chain connects TRBV29-1 to TRBJ2-7; D not resolved. V was cut by 7 bases and J by 4 bases, with 14 bases left in between. Germline CDR1 is SQVTM and CDR2 is ANQGSEA. The CDR3 has 12 residues. The CDR3 loop reads CSAGSPPYEQYF. The CDR3 nucleotides read TGCAGCGCCGGAAGCCCCCCTTACGAGCAGTACTTC.

CDR3 nucleotides: TGTGCCAGCAGCCGGGGGGGAGGATCCCCCCTGATCGATCGGAACGAGCAGTACTTC. Encoded protein: CASSRGGGSPLIDRNEQYF. The V gene is TRBV3-1, the J gene TRBJ2-7; 7 positions match TRBD2. This CDR3 is built from 19 residues. With 4 bases clipped from V and 5 bases from J, the junction kept 23 bases outside the gene matches. Germline V gives CDR1 LGHDT, CDR2 YNNKEL (reference sequence).

There are many counts of this clonotype. The chain couples TRBV20-1 to TRBJ2-3, with D unresolved. This CDR3 has 11 amino acids. Per germline, CDR1 DFQATT and CDR2 SNEGSKA (reference sequence). V was pared by 3 bases and J by 3 bases, with 4 bases between. The CDR3 region has the DNA TGCAGTGCTAGCCCGACAGATACGCAGTATTTT. This codes for CSASPTDTQYF.

This clonotype has more than one count but fewer than ten. The chain recombines TRBV11-2 with TRBJ1-5; the D gene is possibly TRBD1 (5 bases). This CDR3 is built from 15 residues. Germline V gene data show CDR1 as SGHAT and CDR2 as FQNNGV. V was shortened by 5 bases and J by 6 bases, with 17 bases between the two germline ends. DNA of the CDR3: TGTGCCAGCAGCCGTAGGGGCGCGGGGAGTCAGCCCCAGCATTTT. Translating it yields CASSRRGAGSQPQHF.

This clonotype was recorded a few times. Here the CDR3 reads CASSQTGFNEQFF. CDR3 nucleotide sequence: TGTGCCAGCAGCCAGACAGGGTTTAATGAGCAGTTCTTC. The rearrangement links TRBV6-2 or TRBV6-3 to TRBJ2-1, with TRBD1 matching over 7 bases. The CDR3 contains 13 residues. The J segment lost 7 bases and the V segment lost 6 bases, leaving 6 bases of the junction unmatched. Per the germline V gene, CDR1 is MNHEY and CDR2 is SVGEGT.

This clonotype was counted ten times or more. The J gene is TRBJ2-7, the V gene TRBV28; 14 nucleotides line up with TRBD2. The trim removed 3 bases at V and 11 bases at J, leaving 12 bases unmatched. CDR1 is MDHEN, CDR2 SYDVKM, per germline. CDR3 length: 16 residues. Here the CDR3 DNA reads TGTGCCAGCAGTTTCCACTCGACTAGCGGGAGGGCCGCGAAGTACTTC. Its translation is CASSFHSTSGRAAKYF.

The chain combines TRBV29-1 with TRBJ2-5, with 8 bases that match TRBD2. J lost 5 bases, V lost 2 bases, and 7 bases had no gene match. Germline CDR1 SQVTM, CDR2 ANQGSEA. The CDR3 has 14 residues. The CDR3 sequence: CSVEFAGGRETQYF. The CDR3 DNA reads TGCAGCGTTGAATTTGCGGGGGGACGTGAGACCCAGTACTTC. The full variable domain, its missing parts supplied by reference TRBV29-1 and TRBJ2-5, is SAVISQKPSRDICQRGTSLTIQCQVDSQVTMMFWYRQQPGQSLTLIATANQGSEATYESGFVIDKFPISRPNLTFSTLTVSNMSPEDSSIYLCSVEFAGGRETQYFGPGTRLLVL.

Only a few counts were recorded for this clonotype. The rearrangement links TRBV5-6 to TRBJ2-1; TRBD2 is a possible D gene (5 bases). Trimming cost V 1 base and J 2 bases, with 13 bases left between them. CDR1 SGHDT and CDR2 YYEEEE come from the germline V gene. This CDR3 spans 16 amino acids. The CDR3 loop reads CASSLSPSSTYNEQFF. The CDR3 nucleotides read TGTGCCAGCAGCTTGAGTCCTAGCTCAACCTACAATGAGCAGTTCTTC.

The chain combines TRBV7-2 with TRBJ1-1; D is ambiguous. The V end lost 5 bases, the J end lost 1 base, and 11 bases lay between the germline ends. This CDR3 is built from 14 residues. CDR1 SGHTA and CDR2 FQGNSA come from the germline V gene. The CDR3 region has the DNA TGTGCCAGCAGCCCAGGACGGGGGAACACTGAAGCTTTCTTT. Amino acids: CASSPGRGNTEAFF.

The sample holds a few counts of this clonotype. CDR3 loop: CASSGDRLYEQYF. For the CDR3, the DNA is TGTGCCAGCAGTGGGGACAGACTCTACGAGCAGTACTTC. The rearrangement uses TRBV2 and TRBJ2-7; 7 nucleotides match TRBD1. The germline V gene has CDR1 SNHLY and CDR2 FYNNEI. The length of the CDR3 is 13 residues. Trimming removed 4 bases from V and 3 bases from J; junction bases left unmatched: 3.

The V call is TRBV9, the J call TRBJ2-7, with D possibly matching TRBD2 (5 bases). V lost 3 bases to trimming and J lost 0 bases, with 10 bases between them. Per germline, CDR1 SGDLS and CDR2 YYNGEE. The CDR3 runs 14 residues. CDR3 protein: CASSGGENSYEQYF. The CDR3 DNA reads TGTGCCAGCAGCGGGGGAGAGAACTCCTACGAGCAGTACTTC.

This clonotype was seen many times. The V and J genes are TRBV24-1 and TRBJ2-5, with 9 bases identical to TRBD1. V lost 2 bases, J lost 2 bases, and 8 bases stayed unmatched. The CDR3 has 17 amino acids. Germline CDR1 and CDR2: KGHDR and SFDVKD. For the CDR3, the DNA is TGTGCCACCAGTGATTGGGGACAGGGCGGAGGACAAGAGACCCAGTACTTC. Residues: CATSDWGQGGGQETQYF.

This clonotype was counted at least ten times. This chain links TRBV20-1 with TRBJ1-5; no reliable D call. CDR1 and CDR2 from the germline V gene are DFQATT and SNEGSKA (reference sequence). The ends were cut back, 3 bases at V and 5 bases at J, with 5 bases in the middle. This CDR3 has 11 residues. Written as DNA, the CDR3 is TGCAGTGCTAGTGGGGATCAGCCCCAGCATTTT. This codes for CSASGDQPQHF.

This clonotype was recorded a few times. This chain links TRBV7-2 with TRBJ2-7; TRBD1 matches 7 bases. V shed 8 bases, J shed 5 bases, and the junction held 15 bases outside the gene matches. The germline CDR1 and CDR2 sequences are SGHTA and FQGNSA. The CDR3 has 15 residues. The CDR3: CASGQLLGGLDEQYF. For the CDR3, the DNA is TGTGCCAGCGGCCAACTTTTAGGGGGCTTGGACGAGCAGTACTTC.

The chain is built from TRBV9 and TRBJ2-3; the D is unclear. The CDR3 spans 16 residues. From germline, CDR1 is SGDLS and CDR2 YYNGEE. V dropped 0 bases and J dropped 6 bases, with 17 bases sitting between them. For the CDR3, the DNA is TGTGCCAGCAGCGTAGCCGCCTCCTCAAATGGGGATACGCAGTATTTT. Amino acid sequence: CASSVAASSNGDTQYF.

This clonotype was seen ten or more times. The rearrangement uses TRBV30 and TRBJ2-2; unclear D gene. In germline, CDR1 is GTSNPN, CDR2 SVGIG (reference sequence). CDR3 size: 12 residues. V was clipped by 3 bases and J by 3 bases, with 5 bases between them. In DNA form, the CDR3 reads TGTGCCTGGAGGATGTACACCGGGGAGCTGTTTTTT. Translating gives CAWRMYTGELFF.

A few counts support this clonotype. The chain couples TRBV10-1 to TRBJ1-1; D possibly corresponds to TRBD1 (5 bases). Germline V gene data show CDR1 as WNHNN and CDR2 as SYGVQD (reference sequence). This CDR3 contains 16 residues. V was clipped by 2 bases and J by 3 bases, with 16 bases between them. The DNA of the CDR3 is TGCGCCAGCAGTGAGGAAAGACAGCCTCGGTACACTGAAGCTTTCTTT. Translation gives CASSEERQPRYTEAFF.

This clonotype was counted a few times. The CDR3 DNA follows: TGTGCCAGCAGCGTAGCAGGGACAGGGAACACCGGGGAGCTGTTTTTT. Its translation is CASSVAGTGNTGELFF. V and J are TRBV9 and TRBJ2-2; 8 bases agree with TRBD1. The germline V gene has CDR1 SGDLS and CDR2 YYNGEE. The CDR3 consists of 16 residues. The V gene end was trimmed by 0 bases and the J gene end by 1 base; junction bases not matched to a gene: 2. Complete variable domain (other parts from reference TRBV9 and TRBJ2-2): DSGVTQTPKHLITATGQRVTLRCSPRSGDLSVYWYQQSLDQGLQFLIQYYNGEERAKGNILERFSAQQFPDLHSELNLSSLELGDSALYFCASSVAGTGNTGELFFGEGSRLTVL.

In its sample, this clonotype was seen a few times. The V gene is TRBV5-5, the J gene TRBJ2-1; the D gene could be TRBD1 or TRBD2 (5 bases each). Deletions cut 3 bases from V and 6 bases from J, with 16 bases between. The CDR3 is 15 residues long. Germline loops: CDR1 SGHKS, CDR2 YYEKEE (reference sequence). CDR3 sequence (DNA): TGTGCCAGCAGCTGGGGCGCGGGCGTAAGCAATGAGCAGTTCTTC. Amino acid sequence: CASSWGAGVSNEQFF.

This clonotype was recorded a few times. V and J are TRBV12-3 or TRBV12-4 and TRBJ2-1; a possible D gene is TRBD1 (6 bases). V lost 6 bases to trimming and J lost 0 bases, with 15 bases between them. The CDR3 covers 16 residues. CDR3 DNA: TGTGCCAGCAGCCCACCACAGGGCCTCTCCTACAATGAGCAGTTCTTC. Encoded protein: CASSPPQGLSYNEQFF.